This T cell receptor (beta chain) was observed in a study of T cells in tuberculosis. The CDR3 extends over 12 amino acids. Germline V gives CDR1 LNHDA, CDR2 SQIVND (reference sequence). Trimming took 3 bases from V and 6 from J, leaving 8 bases between them. Thawed, overnight-rested PBMC were stained with GMM-loaded CD1B tetramer, viability dye and anti-CD3, then sorted. C32 glucose monomycolate from Rhodococcus equi was loaded onto the CD1B tetramers. Each donor contributed about 100,000 sorted tetramer-negative cells. Clones were sequenced by immunoSEQ multiplex PCR, and TCRdb holds only the in-frame ones, with some missing. This sample yields around 60,000 clones, of which around 81% are seen a single time; about 13% belongs to the top ten. General study results and limits: Low-affinity CD1B-GMM tetramer-binding T cells may have been missed.

This sequence joins TRBV19 and TRBJ1-1; TRBD1 might be the D (5 bases). Sequenced: CD1b-GMM tetramer-negative cells sorted from PBMCs. The receptor's source is an adult woman with latent tuberculosis. The CDR3 nucleotides are TGTGCCAGTAGTATTGGGGGGTCTGAAGCTTTCTTT. Encoded protein: CASSIGGSEAFF.